The T cell receptor beta chain under discussion was sequenced for a study of blood T cell repertoires in COVID-19. Study summary: Both acute and convalescent COVID-19 samples were obtained from the United States, Italy and Spain. Sources were T cells, B-cell-depleted T cells, or PBMCs; the material itself was cDNA or gDNA.

The length of the CDR3 is 16 residues. Germline V gives CDR1 SEHNR, CDR2 FQNEAQ (reference sequence). In the source study's methods: Amplification of reference gene primers provided the estimated nucleated cell counts. Profiling relied on immunoSEQ multiplex PCR, and the TCRdb table lists in-frame clones only, not all of them. V and J calls and clone size come straight from that table; D and trimming were deduced from the DNA. The table includes about 200,000 clones, 75% to 90% detected once. A note on this clone: Germline is not matched at one junction end, which may reflect a read error.

The sequenced material came from peripheral blood. This sequence was found in a man aged 25 to 45 who had recovered from COVID-19. This rearrangement joins TRBV7-9 to TRBJ2-7, with 8 bases identical to TRBD1. CDR3 coding DNA: TGTGCCAGCAGCTTAACCCCAGGACAGGGATCCTCCGAGCAGTACTTC. Amino acid sequence: CASSLTPGQGSSEQYF.